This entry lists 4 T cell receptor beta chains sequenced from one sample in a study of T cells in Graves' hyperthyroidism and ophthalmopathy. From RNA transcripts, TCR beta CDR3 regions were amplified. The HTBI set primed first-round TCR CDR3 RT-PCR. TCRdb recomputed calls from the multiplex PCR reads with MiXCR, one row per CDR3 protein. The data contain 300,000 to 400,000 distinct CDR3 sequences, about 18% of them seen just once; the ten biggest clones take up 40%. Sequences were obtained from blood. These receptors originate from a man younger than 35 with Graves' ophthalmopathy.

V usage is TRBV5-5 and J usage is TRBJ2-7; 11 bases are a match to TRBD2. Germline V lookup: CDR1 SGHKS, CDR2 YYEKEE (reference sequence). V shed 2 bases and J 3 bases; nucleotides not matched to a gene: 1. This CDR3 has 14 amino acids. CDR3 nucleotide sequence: TGTGCCAGCAGCTTTCTAGCGGGAGGCTACGAGCAGTACTTC. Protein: CASSFLAGGYEQYF.

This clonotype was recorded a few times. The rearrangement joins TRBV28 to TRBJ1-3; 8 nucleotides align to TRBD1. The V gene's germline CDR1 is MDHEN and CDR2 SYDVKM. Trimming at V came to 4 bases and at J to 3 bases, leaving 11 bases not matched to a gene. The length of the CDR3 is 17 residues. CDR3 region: CASSSSGGRGLGNTIYF. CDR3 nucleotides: TGTGCCAGCAGTTCCTCCGGTGGCAGGGGGCTTGGAAACACCATATATTTT. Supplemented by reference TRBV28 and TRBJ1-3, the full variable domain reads DVKVTQSSRYLVKRTGEKVFLECVQDMDHENMFWYRQDPGLGLRLIYFSYDVKMKEKGDIPEGYSVSREKKERFSLILESASTNQTSMYLCASSSSGGRGLGNTIYFGEGSWLTVV.

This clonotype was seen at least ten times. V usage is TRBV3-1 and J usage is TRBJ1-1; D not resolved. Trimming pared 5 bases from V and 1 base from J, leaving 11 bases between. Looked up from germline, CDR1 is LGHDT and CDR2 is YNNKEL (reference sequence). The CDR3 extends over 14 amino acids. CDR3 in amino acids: CASSSKRKNTEAFF. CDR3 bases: TGTGCCAGCAGCTCGAAGCGGAAGAACACTGAAGCTTTCTTT.

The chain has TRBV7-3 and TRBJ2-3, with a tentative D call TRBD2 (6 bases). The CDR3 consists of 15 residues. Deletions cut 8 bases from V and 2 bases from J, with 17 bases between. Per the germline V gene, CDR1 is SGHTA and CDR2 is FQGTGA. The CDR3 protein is CASGAAAGTTDTQYF. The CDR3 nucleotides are TGTGCCAGCGGTGCCGCAGCGGGTACCACAGATACGCAGTATTTT.